A single sample gave rise to the 10 T cell receptor beta chains below, sequenced in a study of cytomegalovirus exposure and HLA in healthy donors. The PCR made use of 60 Vbeta and 13 Jbeta primers. Assay used: immunoSEQ multiplex PCR; TCRdb lists only in-frame clones, some missing. This sample carries roughly 35,000 clones, about 53% of them seen once, and the ten largest clones take 6.2%. What was sequenced was PBMCs. The receptors shown here come from a woman in her thirties or forties in good health and CMV-seropositive.

This sequence joins TRBV6-4 and TRBJ2-5, with 8 positions matching TRBD2. The CDR3 covers 16 residues. Germline V gives CDR1 MRHNA, CDR2 SNTAGT. V lost 5 bases and J lost 0; bases outside the gene matches: 8. The CDR3 nucleotides read TGTGCCAGCAGTAAGTCGAGCGGGGGCGACCAAGAGACCCAGTACTTC. Its translation is CASSKSSGGDQETQYF.

This clone was detected only a few times. V gene TRBV18 combines with J gene TRBJ1-6, with 7 bases lining up with TRBD1. The CDR3 covers 15 residues. CDR1 and CDR2 (germline): KGHSH, LQKENI. V was pared by 3 bases and J by 11 bases, with 10 bases of the junction left unmatched. The CDR3 is CASSPSGTADTPLHF. In DNA, the CDR3 is TGTGCCAGCTCACCCTCCGGGACAGCGGATACACCCCTCCACTTT.

The J gene is TRBJ1-3, the V gene TRBV5-6; D call uncertain. Germline CDR1 is SGHDT and CDR2 is YYEEEE. V dropped 0 bases and J dropped 4 bases, with 8 bases sitting between them. This CDR3 contains 14 residues. DNA for the CDR3: TGTGCCAGCAGCTTGGGGGCGCGAGGAAACACCATATATTTT. Protein product: CASSLGARGNTIYF.

The V call is TRBV2, the J call TRBJ2-2; D unclear. The germline CDR1 and CDR2 sequences are SNHLY and FYNNEI. V lost 11 bases to trimming and J lost 2 bases, with 6 bases between them. The CDR3 runs to 11 residues. The CDR3 region is CAGHNTGELFF. CDR3 sequence (DNA): TGTGCCGGCCACAACACCGGGGAGCTGTTTTTT.

The V and J genes are TRBV4-1 and TRBJ2-7; a possible D gene is TRBD2 (6 bases). Germline CDR1 is MGHRA and CDR2 is YSYEKL. The CDR3 runs to 15 residues. With 2 bases removed from V and 3 bases from J, the gap between germline ends came to 14 bases. CDR3 in DNA: TGCGCCAGCAGCCAACTGACTAGGCCCGACTACGAGCAGTACTTC. Amino acid sequence: CASSQLTRPDYEQYF.

This clone turned up a few times. The chain recombines TRBV27 with TRBJ2-7; 10 bases agree with TRBD1. This CDR3 has 15 residues. The V gene end was trimmed by 2 bases and the J gene end by 0 bases; junction bases not matched to a gene: 1. In germline, CDR1 is MNHEY, CDR2 SMNVEV (reference sequence). The CDR3 is CASSLGDRGSYEQYF. CDR3 bases: TGTGCCAGCAGTTTAGGGGACAGGGGCTCCTACGAGCAGTACTTC.

V is TRBV28 and J is TRBJ1-2, with D unclear. The V end was cut by 5 bases, the J end by 2 bases, with 12 bases between. The V gene's germline CDR1 is MDHEN and CDR2 SYDVKM. The CDR3 is 14 residues long. DNA of the CDR3: TGTGCCAGCAGTCGCCGGGGATACAACTATGGCTACACCTTC. Translation gives CASSRRGYNYGYTF.

This clone was counted a few times. V usage is TRBV14 and J usage is TRBJ2-1; D remains ambiguous. Germline values: CDR1 SGHDN, CDR2 FVKESK. This CDR3 comprises 11 residues. Trimming pared 6 bases from V and 6 bases from J, leaving 6 bases between. For the CDR3, the DNA is TGTGCCAGCAGTAGTTTCAATGAGCAGTTCTTC. This codes for CASSSFNEQFF.

CDR3 loop: CASSLGTFPNSPLHF. The CDR3 nucleotides read TGTGCCAGCAGCTTGGGCACGTTCCCCAATTCACCCCTCCACTTT. The chain has TRBV7-2 and TRBJ1-6; D uncertain. Germline V gives CDR1 SGHTA, CDR2 FQGNSA. Trimming stripped 3 bases from V and 7 bases from J, with 13 bases between. The CDR3 runs to 15 residues.

There are a few counts of this clone. The chain uses TRBV10-3 and TRBJ1-3, with a possible D match to TRBD1 (5 bases). The V and J ends lost 4 bases and 2 bases respectively, with 12 bases between them. CDR3 length: 15 residues. The germline V gene encodes CDR1 ENHRY and CDR2 SYGVKD. In nucleotides, the CDR3 is TGTGCCATCAGTGCCTGGGGGGATACTGGAAACACCATATATTTT. This encodes CAISAWGDTGNTIYF.